Listed below are T cell receptor beta chains from one sample, sequenced in a study of T cells in Graves' hyperthyroidism and ophthalmopathy. TCRdb re-called the multiplex PCR reads with MiXCR, one entry per CDR3 protein. Found here are approximately 260,000 distinct CDR3 sequences, over 12% of them singletons; the top ten hold 30%. Sequencing was done on a sample of blood. The receptors here all came from a woman aged 45-60 years with Graves' hyperthyroidism that later progressed to Graves' ophthalmopathy. The CDR3 runs from the conserved cysteine through the conserved F or W. A D gene is named only where the DNA matches it firmly. Expanded clones get a size class; other rows say once, few or many, or leave the size out.

j_call d_call clone_size v_call cdr3_nt cdr3_aa
TRBJ1-5 TRBD1 - TRBV19 TGTGCCAGTAGTTCTGCAGGGGGAGGTCAGCCCCAGCATTTT CASSSAGGGQPQHF
TRBJ1-6 - many TRBV3-1 TGTGCCAGCAGCCAGTCGGCCTTTAATTCACCCCTCCACTTT CASSQSAFNSPLHF
TRBJ2-1 - many TRBV3-1 TGTGCCAGCAGCCAATCGGGTCCCTCCTACAATGAGCAGTTCTTC CASSQSGPSYNEQFF
TRBJ2-5 TRBD1 - TRBV20-1 TGCACTGTGACAGGGGACCAAGAGACCCAGTACTTC CTVTGDQETQYF
TRBJ2-7 - many TRBV20-1 TGCAGTGCTAGTGGGATCCTGGTAGAAACCGAGCAGTACTTC CSASGILVETEQYF
TRBJ2-7 - many TRBV24-1 TGTGCCACCAGTGATACAGGGAATGCATACGAGCAGTACTTC CATSDTGNAYEQYF
TRBJ2-1 - - TRBV6-1 TGTGCCAGCAGAGACCATTTATACAATGAGCAGTTCTTC CASRDHLYNEQFF
TRBJ1-3 - few TRBV7-6 TGTGCCAGCAGCTTAGGCATCGGGAACACCATATATTTT CASSLGIGNTIYF
TRBJ2-1 - - TRBV15 TGTGCCACCAGCAGAGATCAGTTCGGCAATGAGCAGTTCTTC CATSRDQFGNEQFF
TRBJ1-5 - - TRBV2 TGTGCCAGCAGTGAAGCGCGGGGTATTAGCAATCAGCCCCAGCATTTT CASSEARGISNQPQHF
TRBJ2-3 TRBD2 few TRBV20-1 TGCAGTGCTAGAGATATTGGGCTTACTAGCGGGGGGACAGATACGCAGTATTTT CSARDIGLTSGGTDTQYF
TRBJ1-1 - many TRBV28 TGTGCCAGCAGCGGACGGAGGGAAGCTTTCTTT CASSGRREAFF
TRBJ2-3 TRBD2 many TRBV14 TGTGCCAGCAGCCGTCTAGCGGCGGAAGTTAGCACAGATACGCAGTATTTT CASSRLAAEVSTDTQYF